This record concerns one TCR beta chain sequence. In the authors' methods: Cell counts per sample came from amplifying reference gene primers. Here immunoSEQ multiplex PCR was the method, and the copy in TCRdb shows in-frame clones only, minus some. For V, J and clone size, that table is used; D and trimming come from the DNA. The sample holds around 70,000 clones, about three quarters seen once. The V gene's germline CDR1 is SQVTM and CDR2 ANQGSEA. V lost 7 bases and J 4 bases, leaving 25 bases between the germline ends. The CDR3 runs to 17 residues. The record originates from a study of blood T cell repertoires in COVID-19. At the level of the study: COVID-19 samples, acute and convalescent, were from the United States, Italy and Spain. From T cells, B-cell-depleted T cells, or PBMCs came the material, which was cDNA or gDNA.

Sequencing was performed on peripheral blood. The source is a human donor in a cohort sampled during active COVID-19. The chain couples TRBV29-1 to TRBJ2-2; a weak D match, TRBD1 (8 bases). CDR3 loop: CSAQTDRGGLSTGELFF. As DNA, the CDR3 is TGCAGCGCACAAACCGACAGGGGAGGGTTGAGCACCGGGGAGCTGTTTTTT.